A selection of T cell receptor beta chains follows, all from one sample in a study of cytomegalovirus exposure and HLA in healthy donors. Here immunoSEQ multiplex PCR was the method, and the copy in TCRdb shows in-frame clones only, minus some. The data show some 65,000 clones, 62% seen once. The source material was PBMCs. These receptors were taken from a man aged 25-45 years in good health and CMV-seronegative. The CDR3 runs from the conserved cysteine through the conserved F or W. A D gene is named only where the DNA matches it firmly. Clone size is stated in some rows and not others, as once, few, many or a class when expanded.

clone_size: few; v_call: TRBV20-1; j_call: TRBJ2-3; d_call: NA; cdr3_aa: CSAEIRDTQYF; cdr3_nt: TGCAGTGCAGAAATTAGAGATACGCAGTATTTT
clone_size: once; v_call: TRBV7-9; j_call: TRBJ2-7; d_call: NA; cdr3_aa: CASKQGPSYEQYF; cdr3_nt: TGTGCCAGCAAACAGGGTCCCTCCTACGAGCAGTACTTC
clone_size: NA; v_call: TRBV7-9; j_call: TRBJ1-4; d_call: TRBD1; cdr3_aa: CASTSPPGQSHEKLFF; cdr3_nt: TGTGCCAGCACCTCCCCCCCGGGACAGAGCCATGAAAAACTGTTTTTT
clone_size: NA; v_call: TRBV10-3; j_call: TRBJ2-5; d_call: TRBD2; cdr3_aa: CAISDWTREETQYF; cdr3_nt: TGTGCCATCAGTGACTGGACTAGGGAAGAGACCCAGTACTTC
clone_size: NA; v_call: TRBV7-9; j_call: TRBJ2-3; d_call: NA; cdr3_aa: CASSSSAGSTDTQYF; cdr3_nt: TGTGCCAGCAGCTCATCAGCGGGTAGCACAGATACGCAGTATTTT
clone_size: NA; v_call: TRBV5-4; j_call: TRBJ1-6; d_call: NA; cdr3_aa: CASSLGSDSTYNSPLHF; cdr3_nt: TGTGCCAGCAGCTTGGGTTCTGACAGTACCTATAATTCACCCCTCCACTTT
clone_size: NA; v_call: TRBV25-1; j_call: TRBJ2-5; d_call: TRBD1; cdr3_aa: CASSDWTGGKETQYF; cdr3_nt: TGTGCCAGCAGTGACTGGACAGGGGGTAAGGAGACCCAGTACTTC
clone_size: NA; v_call: TRBV9; j_call: TRBJ2-7; d_call: TRBD1; cdr3_aa: CASSVGQGPSYEQYF; cdr3_nt: TGTGCCAGCAGCGTTGGACAGGGTCCCTCCTACGAGCAGTACTTC
clone_size: NA; v_call: TRBV10-3; j_call: TRBJ1-1; d_call: TRBD1; cdr3_aa: CAISVAGTVTEAFF; cdr3_nt: TGTGCCATCAGTGTGGCCGGGACAGTCACTGAAGCTTTCTTT
clone_size: NA; v_call: TRBV5-1; j_call: TRBJ1-2; d_call: TRBD1; cdr3_aa: CASSLAAGGHYGYTF; cdr3_nt: TGCGCCAGCAGCTTGGCGGCAGGGGGCCACTATGGCTACACCTTC
clone_size: NA; v_call: TRBV25-1; j_call: TRBJ1-1; d_call: NA; cdr3_aa: CASSAMTSYTEAFF; cdr3_nt: TGTGCCAGCAGTGCCATGACATCCTACACTGAAGCTTTCTTT
clone_size: NA; v_call: TRBV5-1; j_call: TRBJ2-7; d_call: TRBD1; cdr3_aa: CASSHTRDSSYEQYF; cdr3_nt: TGCGCCAGCAGCCACACCCGGGACAGCTCCTACGAGCAGTACTTC
clone_size: many; v_call: TRBV29-1; j_call: TRBJ1-2; d_call: NA; cdr3_aa: CSAGPRGSGYTF; cdr3_nt: TGCAGCGCCGGGCCGCGGGGTTCTGGCTACACCTTC
clone_size: NA; v_call: TRBV4-1; j_call: TRBJ1-5; d_call: NA; cdr3_aa: CASSREFEGTQHF; cdr3_nt: TGCGCCAGCAGCCGTGAATTTGAGGGCACCCAGCATTTT
clone_size: NA; v_call: TRBV9; j_call: TRBJ1-1; d_call: NA; cdr3_aa: CASSVNAEREAEAFF; cdr3_nt: TGTGCCAGCAGCGTAAATGCGGAAAGAGAGGCTGAAGCTTTCTTT
clone_size: NA; v_call: TRBV7-7; j_call: TRBJ1-3; d_call: NA; cdr3_aa: CASSRVIRDGNTIYF; cdr3_nt: TGTGCCAGCAGCCGTGTCATCAGGGATGGAAACACCATATATTTT
clone_size: NA; v_call: TRBV15; j_call: TRBJ2-5; d_call: NA; cdr3_aa: CATSRVKETQYF; cdr3_nt: TGTGCCACCAGCAGAGTAAAAGAGACCCAGTACTTC
clone_size: NA; v_call: TRBV7-7; j_call: TRBJ2-5; d_call: TRBD2; cdr3_aa: CASSLRVGLVETQYF; cdr3_nt: TGTGCCAGCAGCTTAAGAGTTGGACTAGTAGAGACCCAGTACTTC
clone_size: NA; v_call: TRBV27; j_call: TRBJ1-1; d_call: NA; cdr3_aa: CASSLGWGGNTEAFF; cdr3_nt: TGTGCCAGCAGTTTAGGCTGGGGGGGGAACACTGAAGCTTTCTTT
clone_size: NA; v_call: TRBV6-5; j_call: TRBJ1-2; d_call: NA; cdr3_aa: CASSPQAGPYGYTF; cdr3_nt: TGTGCCAGCAGTCCCCAGGCCGGTCCCTATGGCTACACCTTC
clone_size: few; v_call: TRBV4-1; j_call: TRBJ2-1; d_call: NA; cdr3_aa: CASSQDLGGTNEQFF; cdr3_nt: TGCGCCAGCAGCCAAGATCTCGGTGGTACCAATGAGCAGTTCTTC
clone_size: NA; v_call: TRBV15; j_call: TRBJ2-1; d_call: NA; cdr3_aa: CATSRAGVNTPFF; cdr3_nt: TGTGCCACCAGCAGAGCCGGGGTCAATACTCCGTTCTTC
clone_size: NA; v_call: TRBV5-4; j_call: TRBJ2-2; d_call: TRBD2; cdr3_aa: CASSKLAGGSGELFF; cdr3_nt: TGTGCCAGCAGCAAACTAGCGGGGGGATCCGGGGAGCTGTTTTTT
clone_size: few; v_call: TRBV29-1; j_call: TRBJ2-1; d_call: TRBD2; cdr3_aa: CSVDPTSGGATEQFF; cdr3_nt: TGCAGCGTTGACCCGACTAGCGGGGGGGCAACTGAGCAGTTCTTC
clone_size: NA; v_call: TRBV5-1; j_call: TRBJ1-6; d_call: NA; cdr3_aa: CASSSGYNRNSPLHF; cdr3_nt: TGCGCCAGCAGCTCCGGATACAACAGAAATTCACCCCTCCACTTT